This section outlines one TCR beta chain sequence together with its context. Only in-frame clones appear in the TCRdb table, and some are missing; sequencing was by immunoSEQ multiplex PCR. The sample yields approximately 100,000 clones, about nine tenths seen once. This sample is drawn from a study of T cell changes during pregnancy in multiple sclerosis. In germline, CDR1 is SNHLY, CDR2 FYNNEI. This CDR3 has 14 amino acids. The V gene lost 6 bases and the J gene lost 1 base, with 12 bases spanning the gap. This TCR was sampled from a female donor with multiple sclerosis, enrolled in a pregnancy study. The specimen comprised peripheral blood, sampled after pregnancy. V gene TRBV2 combines with J gene TRBJ2-5; D is possibly TRBD1 (6 bases). The CDR3 is CASRYTGLQETQYF. The CDR3 bases are TGTGCCAGCAGATATACAGGGCTCCAAGAGACCCAGTACTTC.